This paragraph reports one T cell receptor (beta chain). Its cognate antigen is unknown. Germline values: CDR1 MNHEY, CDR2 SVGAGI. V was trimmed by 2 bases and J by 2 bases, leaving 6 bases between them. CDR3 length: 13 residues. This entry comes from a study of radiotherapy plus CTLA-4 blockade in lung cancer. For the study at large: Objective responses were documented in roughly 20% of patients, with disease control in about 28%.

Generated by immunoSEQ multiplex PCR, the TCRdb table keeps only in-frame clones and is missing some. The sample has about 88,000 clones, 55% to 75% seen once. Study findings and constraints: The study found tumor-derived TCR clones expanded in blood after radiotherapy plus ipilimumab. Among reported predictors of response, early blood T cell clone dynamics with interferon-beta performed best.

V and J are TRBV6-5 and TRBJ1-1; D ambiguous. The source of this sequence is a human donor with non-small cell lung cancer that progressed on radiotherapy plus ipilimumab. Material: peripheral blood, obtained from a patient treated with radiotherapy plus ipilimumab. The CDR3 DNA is TGTGCCAGCAGTTACCAGCATAACACTGAAGCTTTCTTT. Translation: CASSYQHNTEAFF.